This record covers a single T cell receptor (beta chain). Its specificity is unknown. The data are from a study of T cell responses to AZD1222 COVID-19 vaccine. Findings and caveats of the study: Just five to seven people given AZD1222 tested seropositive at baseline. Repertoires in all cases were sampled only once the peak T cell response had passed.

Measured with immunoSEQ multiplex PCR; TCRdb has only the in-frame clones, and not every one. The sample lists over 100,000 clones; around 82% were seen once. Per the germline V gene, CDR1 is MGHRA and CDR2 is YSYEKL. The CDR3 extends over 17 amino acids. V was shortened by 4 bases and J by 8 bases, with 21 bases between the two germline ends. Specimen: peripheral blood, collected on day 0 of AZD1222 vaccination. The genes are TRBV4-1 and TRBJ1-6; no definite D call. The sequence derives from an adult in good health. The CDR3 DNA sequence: TGCGCCAGCAGCCTCCTAGGGAGTAAACAAACTTATTCACCCCTCCACTTT. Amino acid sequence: CASSLLGSKQTYSPLHF.